One sample yielded the 15 T cell receptor beta chains listed below, sequenced in a study of immune evolution from preneoplasia to lung adenocarcinoma. The table came from immunoSEQ multiplex PCR; TCRdb's copy has only in-frame clones and leaves some out. The table lists thousands of clones, 65% to 90% of them singletons. Sequencing used FFPE minimally invasive lung adenocarcinoma tissue. These receptors came from a person in their sixties or seventies with lung adenocarcinoma.

The chain uses TRBV7-6 and TRBJ2-2, with D perhaps matching TRBD1 or TRBD2 (6 bases each). The CDR3 loop spans 15 amino acids. CDR1 and CDR2 (germline): SGHVS, FNYEAQ. Trimming left V 2 bases short and J 4 bases short, with 11 bases between. CDR3 sequence: CASSLTEGGTGELFF. The DNA of the CDR3 is TGTGCCAGCAGCTTAACTGAGGGGGGCACCGGGGAGCTGTTTTTT.

This sequence joins TRBV11-1 and TRBJ2-3; possibly TRBD2 for D (5 bases). Germline V CDR1 and CDR2: SGHAT, FQDESV (reference sequence). The V end was cut by 5 bases, the J end by 2 bases, with 17 bases between. The CDR3 sequence is 16 residues long. The CDR3 reads CASSPESGLSTDTQYF. Here the CDR3 DNA reads TGTGCCAGCAGCCCTGAATCCGGACTTTCCACAGATACGCAGTATTTT.

This clone has a single count. The DNA of the CDR3 is TGTGCCAGTAGTGATGGCGGGGCCCACAATCAGCCCCAGCATTTT. Its protein is CASSDGGAHNQPQHF. This chain connects TRBV19 to TRBJ1-5; tentatively, D is TRBD1 (5 bases). The CDR3 contains 15 residues. Trimming pared 5 bases from V and 3 bases from J, leaving 14 bases between. CDR1 is LNHDA and CDR2 is SQIVND in the germline V gene (reference sequence).

The CDR3 DNA is TGCGCCAGCAGCTTGGGCGGTTACAATGAGCAGTTCTTC. Translation gives CASSLGGYNEQFF. This sequence joins TRBV5-1 and TRBJ2-1; D is uncertain. This CDR3 contains 13 residues. Deletions cut 0 bases from V and 4 bases from J, with 5 bases between. CDR1 SGHRS and CDR2 YFSETQ come from the germline V gene. Looking up the rest from reference TRBV5-1 and TRBJ2-1 gives the full variable domain: KAGVTQTPRYLIKTRGQQVTLSCSPISGHRSVSWYQQTPGQGLQFLFEYFSETQRNKGNFPGRFSGRQFSNSRSEMNVSTLELGDSALYLCASSLGGYNEQFFGPGTRLTVL.

The gene calls are TRBV18 and TRBJ2-1; TRBD2 aligns across 7 bases. The CDR3 has 16 residues. Germline V gene data show CDR1 as KGHSH and CDR2 as LQKENI. Trimming removed 6 bases from V and 7 bases from J; junction bases left unmatched: 15. The CDR3 protein is CASSTREARLRNEQFF. CDR3 in DNA: TGTGCCAGCTCGACCCGGGAGGCTCGCTTAAGGAATGAGCAGTTCTTC.

This clone was seen a few times. V is TRBV27 and J is TRBJ1-3; no reliable D call. The CDR3 runs 13 residues. Germline V CDR1 and CDR2: MNHEY, SMNVEV (reference sequence). The V and J ends lost 2 bases and 4 bases respectively, with 6 bases between them. Written as DNA, the CDR3 is TGTGCCAGCAGTTTAAGCCAGGGAAACACCATATATTTT. Amino acid sequence: CASSLSQGNTIYF.

This clone has more than one count but fewer than ten. V is TRBV6-1 and J is TRBJ2-4; unclear D gene. Trimming shortened V by 10 bases and J by 9 bases, and 19 bases separated the two germline ends. The CDR3 is 13 amino acids. Germline loops: CDR1 MNHNS, CDR2 SASEGT. CDR3 bases: TGTGCCACCGCCGATCCCAGCCCTAGCATTCAGTACTTC. This translates into CATADPSPSIQYF.

This clone was counted a few times. In DNA form, the CDR3 reads TGCGCCAGCAGCCCGGGGGAGGAAGGTCAGCCCCAGCATTTT. Its translation is CASSPGEEGQPQHF. This rearrangement joins TRBV5-1 to TRBJ1-5, with a weak D call TRBD1 (5 bases). CDR1 SGHRS and CDR2 YFSETQ come from the germline V gene. The CDR3 loop spans 14 amino acids. V dropped 4 bases and J dropped 6 bases, with 14 bases sitting between them.

This clone was detected only a few times. The CDR3 DNA sequence: TGTGCCAGTAGTATAGGCGGGAGCTCCTACGAGCAGTACTTC. This translates into CASSIGGSSYEQYF. The chain has TRBV19 and TRBJ2-7; 7 nucleotides align to TRBD2. The junction had 0 bases not matched to a gene; V was cut back by 1 base and J by 0 bases. Germline V gives CDR1 LNHDA, CDR2 SQIVND (reference sequence). CDR3 length: 14 residues.

This clone came up once. The chain links TRBV6-6 to TRBJ2-3; the match to TRBD2 covers 9 bases. Germline assignment: CDR1 MNHNY and CDR2 SVGAGI (reference sequence). This CDR3 contains 16 residues. V was clipped by 5 bases and J by 5 bases; unmatched bases: 11. As DNA, the CDR3 is TGTGCCAGCAGTCCCGGAGGGCTAGCGGGACTAGATACGCAGTATTTT. Translating gives CASSPGGLAGLDTQYF.

J is TRBJ2-5 and V is TRBV7-2; TRBD2 might be the D (5 bases). Germline-derived CDR1 and CDR2 are SGHTA and FQGNSA. This CDR3 spans 15 amino acids. Trimming took off 1 base at V and 3 bases at J, with 12 bases between the two ends. CDR3 region: CASSLVGRAEETQYF. The CDR3 nucleotides are TGTGCCAGCAGCTTAGTAGGGCGGGCAGAAGAGACCCAGTACTTC. The variable domain in full, completed from reference TRBV7-2 and TRBJ2-5, reads GAGVSQSPSNKVTEKGKDVELRCDPISGHTALYWYRQSLGQGLEFLIYFQGNSAPDKSGLPSDRFSAERTGGSVSTLTIQRTQQEDSAVYLCASSLVGRAEETQYFGPGTRLLVL.

The rearrangement joins TRBV7-9 to TRBJ2-3, with D perhaps TRBD1 or TRBD2 (6 bases each). CDR3 length: 17 residues. The germline V and J ends were trimmed by 6 bases and 0 bases, with 19 bases remaining between them. The germline V gene encodes CDR1 SEHNR and CDR2 FQNEAQ (reference sequence). The CDR3 spells CASSIGGSEYSTDTQYF. The CDR3 nucleotides read TGTGCCAGCAGTATAGGGGGGAGCGAATATAGCACAGATACGCAGTATTTT.

The rearrangement joins TRBV6-1 to TRBJ1-2; the D gene is possibly TRBD1 (5 bases). CDR3 length: 13 amino acids. V lost 9 bases and J 0 bases, leaving 11 bases between the germline ends. Germline values: CDR1 MNHNS, CDR2 SASEGT. This CDR3 is CASLRQSNYGYTF. The CDR3 nucleotides are TGTGCCAGTCTCCGACAGTCTAACTATGGCTACACCTTC.

J is TRBJ2-1 and V is TRBV28; possibly TRBD2 for D (7 bases). The CDR3 consists of 15 residues. CDR1 is MDHEN, CDR2 SYDVKM, per germline. Trimming removed 10 bases from V and 6 bases from J, with 22 bases in between. In DNA form, the CDR3 reads TGTGCCACTGGGGGGGCAGGGCGATTCGGCAATGAGCAGTTCTTC. Its protein product is CATGGAGRFGNEQFF.

The CDR3 loop is CASWNPGRDYEQYF. In DNA, the CDR3 is TGCGCCAGCTGGAACCCGGGCCGGGACTACGAGCAGTACTTC. The chain recombines TRBV5-1 with TRBJ2-7; D is perhaps TRBD2 (5 bases). CDR1 and CDR2 (germline): SGHRS, YFSETQ. V lost 7 bases and J lost 3, with 17 bases in between. This CDR3 is built from 14 residues. Together with reference TRBV5-1 and TRBJ2-7, the CDR3 gives the full variable domain: KAGVTQTPRYLIKTRGQQVTLSCSPISGHRSVSWYQQTPGQGLQFLFEYFSETQRNKGNFPGRFSGRQFSNSRSEMNVSTLELGDSALYLCASWNPGRDYEQYFGPGTRLTVT.